One and the same sample provided the 23 T cell receptor beta chains below, sequenced in a study of T-cell memory formation after mild COVID-19. One entry per CDR3 protein, called by TCRdb with MiXCR from the 5' RACE reads. The sample records 500,000 to 600,000 distinct CDR3 sequences, more than 15% being singletons. The sequenced sample was PBMCs or a T cell subset sorted from them (not recorded which). These receptors came from an adult woman who had mild COVID-19 (a few samples of this study predate the infection). Cell type and time point are not known.

This clonotype was seen only a few times. V and J are TRBV6-6 and TRBJ2-3; 8 positions match TRBD1. CDR3 length: 19 amino acids. From germline, CDR1 is MNHNY and CDR2 SVGAGI (reference sequence). The trim removed 0 bases at V and 3 bases at J, leaving 14 bases unmatched. DNA of the CDR3: TGTGCCAGCAGTTACTCCCATCCGGGACAGGAACACAGAACAGATACGCAGTATTTT. This translates into CASSYSHPGQEHRTDTQYF.

The V gene is TRBV7-2, the J gene TRBJ1-1, with TRBD1 as a possible D gene (6 bases). V was cut by 4 bases and J by 1 base, with 13 bases left in between. The CDR3 is made up of 15 amino acids. CDR1 SGHTA and CDR2 FQGNSA come from the germline V gene. The CDR3 protein is CASSWGQGSNTEAFF. CDR3 in DNA: TGTGCCAGCAGCTGGGGCCAGGGGTCGAACACTGAAGCTTTCTTT.

In this sample, this clonotype turned up a few times. This rearrangement joins TRBV29-1 to TRBJ2-2; no definite D call. V was cut by 4 bases and J by 4 bases, with 25 bases left in between. The CDR3 is 18 residues long. Germline V CDR1 and CDR2: SQVTM, ANQGSEA. For the CDR3, the DNA is TGCAGCGTTGTTTCTAATTCGTTGGCGGCCCGAAGCACCGGGGAGCTGTTTTTT. It encodes CSVVSNSLAARSTGELFF.

J is TRBJ1-1 and V is TRBV7-2, with D maybe TRBD1 (5 bases). The CDR3 extends over 16 amino acids. Germline-derived CDR1 and CDR2 are SGHTA and FQGNSA. Trimming removed 5 bases from V and 11 bases from J, with 27 bases in between. Here the CDR3 DNA reads TGTGCCAGCAGCCCCAACTTAGGCAGGGCAGGGCTCGGGGCTTTCTTT. It translates to CASSPNLGRAGLGAFF.

This clonotype was detected ten times or more. The rearrangement links TRBV6-2 or TRBV6-3 to TRBJ2-2; 7 positions match TRBD2. Germline CDR1 reads MNHEY; CDR2 reads SVGEGT. V gave up 8 bases and J gave up 4 bases; unmatched junction bases: 19. The CDR3 covers 18 residues. The DNA for the CDR3 is TGTGCCAGCTGCCTTCGGACGGGAATGCGGGGGTCCACCGGGGAGCTGTTTTTT. Translating it yields CASCLRTGMRGSTGELFF.

This clonotype turned up a few times. The chain joins TRBV5-6 to TRBJ2-2, with D uncertain. The V gene's germline CDR1 is SGHDT and CDR2 YYEEEE. Deletions cut 2 bases from V and 0 bases from J, with 11 bases between. The CDR3 loop spans 16 amino acids. The CDR3 spells CASSFWRSANTGELFF. CDR3 sequence (DNA): TGTGCCAGCAGCTTTTGGCGGAGCGCGAACACCGGGGAGCTGTTTTTT.

V usage is TRBV11-2 and J usage is TRBJ1-2, with 7 bases lining up with TRBD1. The CDR3 is made up of 18 amino acids. The J segment lost 1 base and the V segment lost 1 base, leaving 12 bases of the junction unmatched. From germline, CDR1 is SGHAT and CDR2 FQNNGV. CDR3 loop: CASSLAIWDRRLNYGYTF. The CDR3 DNA sequence: TGTGCCAGCAGCTTAGCCATCTGGGACAGAAGGCTTAACTATGGCTACACCTTC.

This chain joins TRBV21-1 and TRBJ1-1; TRBD1, as called in the table, went unchecked against the DNA. TRBV21-1 constitutes a pseudogene. The CDR3 contains 14 residues. Written as DNA, the CDR3 is TGTGCCAGCAGCAAAGAAAATCAGGGGACTGAAGCTTTCTTT. This encodes CASSKENQGTEAFF.

This clonotype was found a few times. V usage is TRBV18 and J usage is TRBJ1-4; 8 nucleotides line up with TRBD1. V shed 4 bases and J 7 bases; nucleotides not matched to a gene: 8. CDR3 length equals 15 residues. Per germline, CDR1 KGHSH and CDR2 LQKENI. As DNA, the CDR3 is TGTGCCAGCTCACATGGACAGGGAGATATTGAAAAACTGTTTTTT. This codes for CASSHGQGDIEKLFF.

This clonotype was observed a handful of times. The chain employs TRBV2 and TRBJ1-4; D gene uncertain. The germline CDR1 and CDR2 sequences are SNHLY and FYNNEI. The CDR3 is 16 residues long. Trimming stripped 6 bases from V and 7 bases from J, with 21 bases between. This chain's CDR3 is CASSPGDVARSEKLFF. CDR3 DNA: TGTGCCAGCAGCCCCGGGGATGTTGCTAGGAGTGAAAAACTGTTTTTT. Complete variable domain (other parts from reference TRBV2 and TRBJ1-4): EPEVTQTPSHQVTQMGQEVILRCVPISNHLYFYWYRQILGQKVEFLVSFYNNEISEKSEIFDDQFSVERPDGSNFTLKIRSTKLEDSAMYFCASSPGDVARSEKLFFGSGTQLSVL.

V is TRBV29-1 and J is TRBJ1-2, with D uncertain. V was cut by 0 bases and J by 4 bases, with 12 bases left in between. Germline V CDR1 and CDR2: SQVTM, ANQGSEA. This CDR3 contains 14 residues. The CDR3 DNA follows: TGCAGCGTTGAAGATCAAGGGATAGGCTATGGCTACACCTTC. This translates into CSVEDQGIGYGYTF.

The chain is built from TRBV4-1 and TRBJ1-4; no clear D gene. Trimming shortened V by 4 bases and J by 7 bases, and 16 bases separated the two germline ends. The CDR3 runs to 15 residues. Germline V lookup: CDR1 MGHRA, CDR2 YSYEKL. The CDR3 sequence: CASSPLSNEGEKLFF. For the CDR3, the DNA is TGCGCCAGCAGCCCCCTTTCGAACGAGGGTGAAAAACTGTTTTTT.

The sample holds a few counts of this clonotype. J is TRBJ1-1 and V is TRBV6-5, with a tentative D call TRBD1 (6 bases). The ends were cut back, 1 base at V and 3 bases at J, with 15 bases in the middle. The germline CDR1 and CDR2 sequences are MNHEY and SVGAGI. CDR3 length: 16 amino acids. The CDR3 DNA sequence: TGTGCCAGCAGTTACTACCCGGGGGCAGAGGACACTGAAGCTTTCTTT. Residues: CASSYYPGAEDTEAFF.

This clonotype was observed a handful of times. This chain uses TRBV3-1 with TRBJ1-6, with D unclear. This CDR3 region has 14 residues. CDR1 is LGHDT, CDR2 YNNKEL, per germline (reference sequence). With 0 bases removed from V and 9 bases from J, the gap between germline ends came to 9 bases. CDR3 amino acids: CASSQDSTSSPLHF. CDR3 bases: TGTGCCAGCAGCCAAGATTCGACAAGTTCACCCCTCCACTTT.

This rearrangement joins TRBV27 to TRBJ1-5; 8 nucleotides agree with TRBD1. The junction had 9 bases not matched to a gene; V was cut back by 4 bases and J by 7 bases. Germline V gene lookup returns CDR1 MNHEY and CDR2 SMNVEV (reference sequence). The length of the CDR3 is 15 residues. Here the CDR3 reads CASSSTAGGYQPQHF. The DNA for the CDR3 is TGTGCCAGCAGTTCGACCGCAGGGGGCTACCAGCCCCAGCATTTT.

Here the CDR3 reads CSGGKTGDGYGYTF. CDR3 DNA sequence: TGCAGCGGAGGAAAGACAGGGGATGGCTATGGCTACACCTTC. The V call is TRBV29-1, the J call TRBJ1-2; 8 bases agree with TRBD1. Losses at the gene ends were 7 bases for V and 4 bases for J; bases not matched to a gene: 11. Germline V gene data show CDR1 as SQVTM and CDR2 as ANQGSEA. CDR3 length: 14 amino acids.

This clonotype was detected only a few times. This chain joins TRBV27 and TRBJ1-4, with D unclear. The CDR3 has 13 amino acids. Germline loops: CDR1 MNHEY, CDR2 SMNVEV (reference sequence). Trimming stripped 4 bases from V and 7 bases from J, with 10 bases between. This CDR3 is CASSYGRSEKLFF. The CDR3 bases are TGTGCCAGCAGTTACGGCCGGTCTGAAAAACTGTTTTTT.

This chain links TRBV27 with TRBJ2-2; D is unresolved. Germline CDR1 and CDR2: MNHEY and SMNVEV (reference sequence). This CDR3 spans 13 amino acids. Trimming removed 3 bases at V and 5 bases at J, with 7 bases between. For the CDR3, the DNA is TGTGCCAGCAGTTTCAGGTGGACCGGGGAGCTGTTTTTT. This translates into CASSFRWTGELFF.

This clonotype was observed a handful of times. The CDR3, as DNA: TGCAGCGTCAGCCGTTGGGGGGGGATCACAGATACGCAGTATTTT. It codes for CSVSRWGGITDTQYF. The rearrangement uses TRBV29-1 and TRBJ2-3, with TRBD2 identical over 7 bases. V lost 6 bases and J lost 2; bases outside the gene matches: 11. The CDR3 covers 15 residues. The germline V gene has CDR1 SQVTM and CDR2 ANQGSEA.

The J gene is TRBJ1-2, the V gene TRBV6-6, with D unclear. This CDR3 region has 17 residues. Germline values: CDR1 MNHNY, CDR2 SVGAGI (reference sequence). V lost 0 bases to trimming and J lost 4 bases, with 18 bases between them. Here the CDR3 DNA reads TGTGCCAGCAGTTACTCGAGCGCCCCTACCACGGGCTATGGCTACACCTTC. This codes for CASSYSSAPTTGYGYTF.

This clonotype was seen a handful of times. This rearrangement joins TRBV2 to TRBJ1-1, with 9 positions matching TRBD1. Germline CDR1 and CDR2: SNHLY and FYNNEI. This CDR3 contains 15 residues. The V segment lost 3 bases and the J segment 1 base; nucleotides outside the gene matches: 3. CDR3 DNA: TGTGCCAGCAGTGAGGGGACAGGGACGAACACTGAAGCTTTCTTT. Protein product: CASSEGTGTNTEAFF.

This clonotype was found a few times. This chain joins TRBV19 and TRBJ1-1; 7 bases align to TRBD1. The germline V gene encodes CDR1 LNHDA and CDR2 SQIVND (reference sequence). The junction had 2 bases not matched to a gene; V was cut back by 6 bases and J by 7 bases. The CDR3 has 11 residues. CDR3 amino acids: CASRDRLEAFF. The CDR3, as DNA: TGTGCCAGTAGGGACAGGCTTGAAGCTTTCTTT.

The gene calls are TRBV30 and TRBJ1-6; D not resolved. Trimming removed 3 bases at V and 5 bases at J, with 17 bases between. Per the germline V gene, CDR1 is GTSNPN and CDR2 is SVGIG (reference sequence). CDR3 size: 16 residues. The CDR3 reads CAWSPAVGKHNSPLHF. In DNA, the CDR3 is TGTGCCTGGAGCCCCGCCGTGGGGAAGCATAATTCACCCCTCCACTTT.